The T cell receptor (beta chain) described here comes from a study of post-analysis software for immune sequencing data. Unique molecular identifiers featured in each of the TCR beta cDNA libraries. TCRdb recomputed calls from the PCR reads with MiXCR, one row per CDR3 protein. The sample consists of roughly 600,000 distinct CDR3 sequences, around 40% of them appearing once. The CDR3 is 14 amino acids. The germline V and J ends were trimmed by 5 bases and 2 bases, with 11 bases remaining between them. In germline, CDR1 is MDHEN, CDR2 SYDVKM. General study results and limits: Patients with multiple sclerosis recorded significantly lower normalized Chao1 diversity than controls, the study found. Patients had higher frequencies than controls of about 5 TRBV segments, including TRBV5-6, TRBV5-1 and TRBV20-1.

To note about this clonotype: Its target is not known.

This chain links TRBV28 with TRBJ2-3; D is possibly TRBD1 (6 bases). The clonotype originates from a girl between 5 and 17 years old with multiple sclerosis. Sequencing was carried out using blood. CDR3 loop: CASSETGFTDTQYF. The CDR3, as DNA: TGTGCCAGCAGTGAGACAGGATTCACAGATACGCAGTATTTT.